This T cell receptor (beta chain) came from a study of Graves' ophthalmopathy and Graves' hyperthyroidism. Amplification of TCR beta CDR3 regions used RNA transcripts. The authors performed first-round RT-PCR with HTBI primers and then a second-round multiplex PCR. TCRdb reanalysed the multiplex PCR reads using MiXCR and keeps one entry per CDR3 protein. The profile shows 170,000 or so distinct CDR3 sequences, 30% to 45% of them singletons. The CDR3 has 14 amino acids. Germline V gene data show CDR1 as MDHEN and CDR2 as SYDVKM. J was trimmed by 9 bases and V by 6 bases; bases with no gene match: 8. This clonotype appeared many times.

Sequencing input: peripheral blood. The V call is TRBV28, the J call TRBJ1-6, with 7 positions matching TRBD1. The sequence was obtained from a woman aged 40 to 50 with Graves' ophthalmopathy. The CDR3 nucleotides are TGTGCCAGCAGGCAGGGGGACCGTCGTTCACCCCTCCACTTT. Its protein is CASRQGDRRSPLHF.